This is a list of T cell receptor beta chains from one sample in a study of T cell repertoires in cytomegalovirus infection. A single record per CDR3 protein comes from TCRdb applying MiXCR to the reads. The sample shows roughly 150,000 distinct CDR3 sequences, 23% of them seen only once. The material sequenced was PBMCs. These receptors were taken from a human donor in good health (CMV status not recorded). Some clones in this sample may be carry-over from other donors' samples. CDR3s include the opening cysteine and the closing phenylalanine or tryptophan. The D gene is left open where the match is weak. Size tells how often a clone was seen (once, few, many) or the class of an expanded clone, and some rows leave it out.

J gene	clone size	D gene	V gene	CDR3 DNA	CDR3 protein
TRBJ2-7	-	TRBD2	TRBV6-2/TRBV6-3	TGTGCCAGCACCTCCCCCGGGCTAGCGGGAGTTTACGAGCAGTACTTC	CASTSPGLAGVYEQYF
TRBJ2-3	-	TRBD2	TRBV30	TGTGCCTGGAGTCCGGGGGGGGATGCGCAGTATTTT	CAWSPGGDAQYF
TRBJ2-5	-	-	TRBV20-1	TGCAGTGCTAGAGTTCGGGTGGTGTACCAAGAGACCCAGTACTTC	CSARVRVVYQETQYF
TRBJ2-7	-	TRBD2	TRBV7-2	TGTGCCAGCAGCTTCCGAACTAGCGGGAGGGCCGGCTACGAGCAGTACTTC	CASSFRTSGRAGYEQYF
TRBJ1-5	-	-	TRBV6-2/TRBV6-3	TGTGCCAGCAGTTACGTGGGGGTTCGTCAGCCCCAGCATTTT	CASSYVGVRQPQHF
TRBJ2-7	-	TRBD1	TRBV12-3/TRBV12-4	TGTGCCAGCACCCCCTCGGGACAGGGCTACGAGCAGTACTTC	CASTPSGQGYEQYF
TRBJ1-5	few	-	TRBV20-1	TGCAGTGCTTGGGGACAAGTTGGAGACAATCAGCCCCAGCATTTT	CSAWGQVGDNQPQHF
TRBJ2-5	-	TRBD2	TRBV6-5	TGTGCCAGCAGTTACTCGATGGGGACTAGCGGGGAACAAGAGACCCAGTACTTC	CASSYSMGTSGEQETQYF
TRBJ2-2	few	-	TRBV7-3	TGTGCCAGCAGCTTAAGGGTAAACGCCGGGGAGCTGTTTTTT	CASSLRVNAGELFF
TRBJ2-7	-	-	TRBV6-6	TGTGCCAGCAGTTATCAGAATTACGAGCAGTACTTC	CASSYQNYEQYF
TRBJ2-1	many	TRBD2	TRBV6-6	TGTGCCAGCAGTTCGGGACTAGCGGGAGGGCTCAATGAGCAGTTCTTC	CASSSGLAGGLNEQFF
TRBJ2-3	many	TRBD2	TRBV7-9	TGTGCCAGCAGCTCCAGACTAGCGGGAGGACCAGATACGCAGTATTTT	CASSSRLAGGPDTQYF
TRBJ2-1	few	TRBD2	TRBV28	TGTGCCAGCAGTTCATCCGGGACTAGTAGTTCCGCGCAGTTCTTC	CASSSSGTSSSAQFF
TRBJ2-7	-	TRBD2	TRBV20-1	TGCAGTGCTAGAGTGCCTAGCGGGGGGGCCGGTTCCTACGAGCAGTACTTC	CSARVPSGGAGSYEQYF
TRBJ1-2	-	-	TRBV19	TGTGCCAGTCGCCCGACGGGGACACTCTACACCTTC	CASRPTGTLYTF
TRBJ1-5	-	-	TRBV12-3/TRBV12-4	TGTGCCAGCAGTCCAAATCCCGATCAGCCCCAGCATTTT	CASSPNPDQPQHF
TRBJ2-5	-	-	TRBV20-1	TGCAGTGCCCTGGGACAGAACGGGGGAGAGACCCAGTACTTC	CSALGQNGGETQYF
TRBJ1-1	-	-	TRBV29-1	TGCAGCGTTGTCCCCCTCTCGACCGGGGGCACTGAAGCTTTCTTT	CSVVPLSTGGTEAFF
TRBJ2-7	few	-	TRBV11-2	TGTGCCAGCAGCTTAGATACGGGGGCTAGCGCGTACGAGCAGTACTTC	CASSLDTGASAYEQYF
TRBJ2-1	-	-	TRBV12-3/TRBV12-4	TGTGCCAGCAGTTCCGGCAATGAGCAGTTCTTC	CASSSGNEQFF
TRBJ2-7	many	-	TRBV7-2	TGTGCCAGCAGCTTAGAACCGGGGACCTCATACGAGCAGTACTTC	CASSLEPGTSYEQYF
TRBJ2-1	-	-	TRBV7-6	TGTGCCAGCAGCTTAGCGCTACTCCCCGGGGGCAATGAGCAGTTCTTC	CASSLALLPGGNEQFF
TRBJ1-1	many	TRBD1	TRBV28	TGTGCCAGCAGGCCAGTTCCGGGACAGGGGGCCGCTTTCTTT	CASRPVPGQGAAFF
TRBJ2-3	-	-	TRBV29-1	TGCAGCGGAACTGCAGATACGCAGTATTTT	CSGTADTQYF
TRBJ1-1	few	-	TRBV6-5	TGTGCCAGCAGTATCCTGGGGGCGCAAGCTTTCTTT	CASSILGAQAFF